The next 24 T cell receptor beta chains were all read from a single sample in a study of T cells after yellow fever vaccination. TCRdb itself ran the 5' RACE reads through MiXCR, one entry per CDR3 protein. The table shows some 120,000 distinct CDR3 sequences, with more than 7.5% occurring only once. This specimen was CD8+ T cells sorted from PBMCs, taken 45 days after the yellow fever booster vaccination. These receptors were taken from a man aged 25-45 years who received the YFV17D yellow fever vaccine.

The sample holds many counts of this clonotype. The rearrangement joins TRBV9 to TRBJ2-1; no definite D call. This CDR3 has 15 amino acids. V shed 1 base and J shed 0 bases, with 8 bases lying between them. Looked up from germline, CDR1 is SGDLS and CDR2 is YYNGEE. The CDR3 loop reads CASSVSVSSYNEQFF. The CDR3 coding sequence is TGTGCCAGCAGCGTAAGTGTTAGCTCCTACAATGAGCAGTTCTTC.

This clonotype has a count of ten or more. This sequence joins TRBV24-1 and TRBJ1-1, with D uncertain. Germline loops: CDR1 KGHDR, CDR2 SFDVKD. V was clipped by 5 bases and J by 3 bases, with 6 bases between them. The CDR3 extends over 12 amino acids. CDR3 coding DNA: TGTGCCACCAGTGGTCCCGACACTGAAGCTTTCTTT. This codes for CATSGPDTEAFF.

As for this clonotype: A single base separates this from a much larger clone, so it may be a read error. The rearrangement links TRBV29-1 to TRBJ2-6; TRBD2 matches at 10 bases. Germline V gene data show CDR1 as SQVTM and CDR2 as ANQGSEA. V lost 6 bases to trimming and J lost 0 bases; unmatched junction nucleotides: 5. The CDR3 consists of 16 residues. For the CDR3, the DNA is TGCAGCGTCTTAGCGGGAGGCCGCTCTGGGGCCAACGTCCTGACTTTC. Translated: CSVLAGGRSGANVLTF. The whole variable domain, remainder taken from reference TRBV29-1 and TRBJ2-6, is SAVISQKPSRDICQRGTSLTIQCQVDSQVTMMFWYRQQPGQSLTLIATANQGSEATYESGFVIDKFPISRPNLTFSTLTVSNMSPEDSSIYLCSVLAGGRSGANVLTFGAGSRLTVL.

This clonotype was counted ten times or more. This chain uses TRBV20-1 with TRBJ2-7; the match to TRBD1 covers 7 bases. Losses at the gene ends were 6 bases for V and 3 bases for J; bases not matched to a gene: 14. Germline values: CDR1 DFQATT, CDR2 SNEGSKA (reference sequence). The CDR3 totals 15 residues. The CDR3 spells CSATPPGQTIYEQYF. DNA for the CDR3: TGCAGTGCAACTCCCCCGGGACAGACAATCTACGAGCAGTACTTC.

This chain connects TRBV2 to TRBJ2-7; D is possibly TRBD2 (6 bases). Germline V gene lookup returns CDR1 SNHLY and CDR2 FYNNEI. The germline V and J ends were trimmed by 6 bases and 4 bases, with 22 bases remaining between them. The CDR3 consists of 16 residues. The CDR3 protein is CASSSGGSPTFYEQYF. Here the CDR3 DNA reads TGTGCCAGCAGCTCAGGAGGGTCCCCGACATTTTACGAGCAGTACTTC.

This clonotype appeared many times. The chain couples TRBV12-3 or TRBV12-4 to TRBJ2-7; 8 bases line up with TRBD2. There are 14 residues in the CDR3. V lost 5 bases, J lost 5 bases, and 8 bases stayed unmatched. The CDR3 nucleotides read TGTGCCAGCAGTGGCGGGAGGTGGCTTAACGAGCAGTACTTC. Translation gives CASSGGRWLNEQYF.

This clonotype was counted many times. The chain is built from TRBV29-1 and TRBJ2-2; 7 bases align to TRBD2. The germline CDR1 and CDR2 sequences are SQVTM and ANQGSEA. After removal of 3 bases from V and 3 bases from J, the junction contained 7 bases not matched to a gene. The CDR3 spans 15 residues. The CDR3: CSVDVGGIDTGELFF. CDR3 bases: TGCAGCGTTGACGTCGGGGGGATCGACACCGGGGAGCTGTTTTTT.

This clonotype has a count of ten or more. V and J are TRBV7-9 and TRBJ2-7; D is unclear. CDR1 and CDR2 from the germline V gene are SEHNR and FQNEAQ (reference sequence). Trimming took off 4 bases at V and 0 bases at J, with 4 bases between the two ends. The CDR3 is made up of 12 amino acids. Written as DNA, the CDR3 is TGTGCCAGCAGCTCCCGCTCCTACGAGCAGTACTTC. Encoded protein: CASSSRSYEQYF.

This clonotype was detected many times. The chain uses TRBV27 and TRBJ2-1; D remains ambiguous. This CDR3 comprises 14 residues. The V gene lost 2 bases and the J gene lost 2 bases, with 7 bases spanning the gap. Germline assignment: CDR1 MNHEY and CDR2 SMNVEV (reference sequence). CDR3 DNA: TGTGCCAGCAGTTTAGTGGGGACCTACAATGAGCAGTTCTTC. Protein sequence: CASSLVGTYNEQFF.

This clonotype was detected many times. This chain links TRBV28 with TRBJ1-5; D unclear. CDR1 MDHEN and CDR2 SYDVKM come from the germline V gene. V was cut by 6 bases and J by 3 bases, with 12 bases left in between. The CDR3 runs to 14 residues. The CDR3 DNA sequence: TGTGCCAGCAGCCTTCAGAGAAACAATCAGCCCCAGCATTTT. Its protein is CASSLQRNNQPQHF.

This clonotype appeared many times. The genes are TRBV7-9 and TRBJ2-3; 9 bases map to TRBD2. J gave up 4 bases and V 10 bases, and 15 bases lay outside the gene matches. CDR3 size: 16 residues. From germline, CDR1 is SEHNR and CDR2 FQNEAQ (reference sequence). CDR3 sequence (DNA): TGTGCCACCTTGGGGGCGGGAGGGCCTTCGTCAGATACGCAGTATTTT. Amino acid sequence: CATLGAGGPSSDTQYF.

V gene TRBV19 combines with J gene TRBJ2-3; D unresolved. Germline CDR1 LNHDA, CDR2 SQIVND (reference sequence). The CDR3 has 16 residues. The V end was cut by 5 bases, the J end by 6 bases, with 21 bases between. Written as DNA, the CDR3 is TGTGCCAGTAGTGTCAAGATTTCGGACCCTTTGGATACGCAGTATTTT. This sequence encodes CASSVKISDPLDTQYF.

This clonotype was seen at least ten times. The chain is built from TRBV29-1 and TRBJ2-7; D gene unclear. V dropped 1 base and J dropped 4 bases, with 8 bases sitting between them. Per the germline V gene, CDR1 is SQVTM and CDR2 is ANQGSEA. CDR3 length: 12 residues. Here the CDR3 reads CSVEGRKYEQYF. The DNA of the CDR3 is TGCAGCGTTGAAGGCAGAAAATACGAGCAGTACTTC.

V usage is TRBV7-9 and J usage is TRBJ2-1, with TRBD2 matching 9 bases. Unmatched junction bases numbered 14, after V lost 7 bases and J lost 10 bases. The CDR3 has 15 residues. From germline, CDR1 is SEHNR and CDR2 FQNEAQ (reference sequence). The CDR3 reads CASIVDQSGRWEQFF. The CDR3 bases are TGTGCCAGCATCGTCGACCAAAGCGGGAGGTGGGAGCAGTTCTTC.

This clonotype was seen repeatedly, ten times or more. The chain uses TRBV5-1 and TRBJ2-3, with TRBD1 matching 8 bases. This CDR3 has 17 amino acids. J gave up 1 base and V 3 bases, and 10 bases lay outside the gene matches. Germline V gene sequence: CDR1 SGHRS, CDR2 YFSETQ. This CDR3 is CASSSDRGPGGTDTQYF. In DNA, the CDR3 is TGCGCCAGCAGCTCCGACAGGGGCCCGGGAGGCACAGATACGCAGTATTTT.

This chain uses TRBV7-2 with TRBJ2-3; a weak D match, TRBD2 (5 bases). Germline values: CDR1 SGHTA, CDR2 FQGNSA. The ends were cut back, 3 bases at V and 4 bases at J, with 11 bases in the middle. This CDR3 has 14 amino acids. CDR3 nucleotides: TGTGCCAGCAGCTTGGGGAGTTTCGCAGATACGCAGTATTTT. It is translated as CASSLGSFADTQYF.

This clonotype was recorded at least ten times. The chain has TRBV6-5 and TRBJ2-1; TRBD2 matches at 9 bases. V shed 4 bases, J shed 3 bases, and the junction held 7 bases outside the gene matches. Germline CDR1 and CDR2: MNHEY and SVGAGI. This CDR3 contains 16 residues. The CDR3 DNA is TGTGCCAGCAGTTCCTCGACTAGCGGATACTACAATGAGCAGTTCTTC. This codes for CASSSSTSGYYNEQFF.

This clonotype occurred many times. This chain connects TRBV27 to TRBJ2-2, with 7 bases matching TRBD2. This CDR3 spans 18 amino acids. Germline V lookup: CDR1 MNHEY, CDR2 SMNVEV (reference sequence). The trim removed 0 bases at V and 4 bases at J, leaving 11 bases unmatched. The CDR3 nucleotides are TGTGCCAGCAGTTTATCGGGGCGCAGCGGGATGGTCACCGGGGAGCTGTTTTTT. Translated, it gives CASSLSGRSGMVTGELFF.

This clonotype was seen ten or more times. The rearrangement links TRBV4-2 to TRBJ2-2, with D possibly being TRBD2 (5 bases). Per germline, CDR1 LGHNA and CDR2 YNFKEQ. The CDR3 is 11 amino acids. V was cut by 8 bases and J by 11 bases, with 12 bases left in between. The chain's CDR3 is CASGGRYELFF. DNA of the CDR3: TGTGCCAGCGGAGGAAGGTACGAGCTGTTTTTT.

In its sample, this clonotype was seen a few times. The chain uses TRBV4-3 and TRBJ2-7; D call uncertain. The CDR3 extends over 12 amino acids. Germline assignment: CDR1 LGHNA and CDR2 YSLEER. V gave up 0 bases and J gave up 5 bases, with 5 bases separating them. The CDR3: CASSQDFHEQYF. The CDR3 nucleotides read TGCGCCAGCAGCCAAGATTTCCACGAGCAGTACTTC.

In regard to this clonotype: One base away lies a much larger clone, so this may be a sequencing read error. The J gene is TRBJ2-7, the V gene TRBV20-1; TRBD2 might be the D (6 bases). V lost 4 bases to trimming and J lost 2 bases, with 15 bases between them. CDR1 and CDR2 from the germline V gene are DFQATT and SNEGSKA (reference sequence). The length of the CDR3 is 14 residues. The CDR3 spells CSANSGGDPYEQYF. DNA for the CDR3: TGCAGTGCTAACTCCGGGGGAGATCCCTACGAGCAGTACTTC.

This clonotype was detected only a few times. The rearrangement links TRBV2 to TRBJ1-2; maybe TRBD1 (6 bases). The V and J ends lost 10 bases and 4 bases respectively, with 16 bases between them. The V gene's germline CDR1 is SNHLY and CDR2 FYNNEI. This CDR3 has 13 amino acids. CDR3 sequence (DNA): TGTGCCACCTACCGAGGGGGGGGCTATGGCTACACCTTC. Its protein is CATYRGGGYGYTF.

In this sample, this clonotype turned up many times. The chain links TRBV14 to TRBJ2-5, with unresolved D. V lost 0 bases, J lost 8 bases, and 7 bases lay in between. CDR3 length equals 12 residues. Looked up from germline, CDR1 is SGHDN and CDR2 is FVKESK. CDR3 DNA sequence: TGTGCCAGCAGCCAAGATGTTGTTACCCAGTACTTC. Translated, it gives CASSQDVVTQYF.

This clonotype was counted between two and nine times. The gene calls are TRBV5-6 and TRBJ1-1; D is ambiguous. The V end was cut by 1 base, the J end by 5 bases, with 12 bases between. This CDR3 comprises 14 residues. Per the germline V gene, CDR1 is SGHDT and CDR2 is YYEEEE. The CDR3 spells CASSLFNRWTEAFF. CDR3 nucleotide sequence: TGTGCCAGCAGCTTGTTTAATCGGTGGACTGAAGCTTTCTTT. Drawing the rest from reference TRBV5-6 and TRBJ1-1, the complete variable domain is DAGVTQSPTHLIKTRGQQVTLRCSPKSGHDTVSWYQQALGQGPQFIFQYYEEEERQRGNFPDRFSGHQFPNYSSELNVNALLLGDSALYLCASSLFNRWTEAFFGQGTRLTVV.